These 22 T cell receptor beta chains share one sample of origin, sequenced in a study of blood T cell repertoires in COVID-19 (dated by TCRdb to about 2020). Libraries were built with the immunoSEQ multiplex PCR assay. In TCRdb, the immuneACCESS table is reduced to in-frame sequences with V and J assigned. These tables do not hold every clone; where another copy was compared, an unresolved V gene accounts for under half, and the others remain unexplained. The sample table lists 300,000 to 400,000 clones, approximately 87% of them with a count of one. Around 0.91% of the sample lies in the top ten. Sequencing input: PBMCs or T cells enriched from blood (not recorded which). The receptors here all came from a woman aged 25 to 45 with acute COVID-19.

CDR3 amino acids: CASSMETGREKLFF. The CDR3 nucleotides read TGTGCCAGTAGTATGGAGACAGGGCGTGAAAAACTGTTTTTT. The chain recombines TRBV19 with TRBJ1-4; TRBD1 aligns across 7 bases. Trimming cost V 3 bases and J 7 bases; bases outside gene matches: 5. The germline V gene encodes CDR1 LNHDA and CDR2 SQIVND (reference sequence). The CDR3 has 14 amino acids.

This rearrangement joins TRBV29-1 to TRBJ1-4; D gene uncertain. Looked up from germline, CDR1 is SQVTM and CDR2 is ANQGSEA. This CDR3 contains 13 residues. Trimming took off 2 bases at V and 10 bases at J, with 14 bases between the two ends. The DNA for the CDR3 is TGCAGCGTTGAAACGGGAGAATGGGGAAAACTGTTTTTT. It yields the protein CSVETGEWGKLFF.

This chain uses TRBV7-3 with TRBJ2-1, with D tentatively TRBD1 (5 bases). Trimming took off 5 bases at V and 1 base at J, with 12 bases between the two ends. The length of the CDR3 is 15 residues. The germline V gene encodes CDR1 SGHTA and CDR2 FQGTGA. The CDR3 loop reads CASSLTGSSYNEQFF. In DNA form, the CDR3 reads TGTGCCAGCAGCCTTACAGGTAGTTCCTACAATGAGCAGTTCTTC.

The V gene is TRBV29-1, the J gene TRBJ1-2; 10 positions agree with TRBD1. V lost 6 bases, J lost 6 bases, and 7 bases stayed unmatched. Per germline, CDR1 SQVTM and CDR2 ANQGSEA. The CDR3 sequence is 13 residues long. CDR3 sequence: CSVGTDRGNGYTF. In DNA, the CDR3 is TGCAGCGTCGGCACGGACAGGGGGAATGGCTACACCTTC.

V usage is TRBV5-4 and J usage is TRBJ2-3, with a weak D call TRBD2 (7 bases). The V gene lost 0 bases and the J gene lost 2 bases, with 10 bases spanning the gap. This CDR3 spans 15 amino acids. Germline CDR1 and CDR2: SGHNT and YYREEE (reference sequence). The CDR3 coding sequence is TGTGCCAGCAGCTTGGCGGGGGGCTACACAGATACGCAGTATTTT. It is translated as CASSLAGGYTDTQYF.

This chain joins TRBV7-2 and TRBJ1-5; possibly TRBD1 for D (6 bases). V lost 5 bases and J 1 base, leaving 12 bases between the germline ends. CDR1 is SGHTA and CDR2 is FQGNSA in the germline V gene. The CDR3 length is 15 residues. The CDR3 loop is CASSPWTESNQPQHF. The CDR3 DNA reads TGTGCCAGCAGCCCGTGGACAGAAAGCAATCAGCCCCAGCATTTT.

In this sample, this clone turned up once. The rearrangement links TRBV11-2 to TRBJ2-3; TRBD1 agrees at 10 bases. V lost 4 bases to trimming and J lost 4 bases; unmatched junction nucleotides: 5. This CDR3 is built from 15 residues. Germline V gives CDR1 SGHAT, CDR2 FQNNGV. The CDR3 DNA reads as TGTGCCAGCAGCTCGACAGGGGGCCGAGCAGATACGCAGTATTTT. Translating gives CASSSTGGRADTQYF.

This sequence joins TRBV7-2 and TRBJ1-2; TRBD1 matches 7 bases. V dropped 0 bases and J dropped 7; count of bases not matched to a gene: 2. The CDR3 runs 13 residues. The germline CDR1 and CDR2 sequences are SGHTA and FQGNSA. The chain's CDR3 is CASSLAGGGGYTF. Here the CDR3 DNA reads TGTGCCAGCAGCTTAGCAGGGGGCGGTGGCTACACCTTC.

The gene calls are TRBV5-1 and TRBJ2-2; 12 nucleotides match TRBD2. Looked up from germline, CDR1 is SGHRS and CDR2 is YFSETQ. The junction had 9 bases not matched to a gene; V was cut back by 4 bases and J by 5 bases. The length of the CDR3 is 17 residues. CDR3: CASSLSTSGGSTGELFF. The DNA for the CDR3 is TGCGCCAGCAGCCTGTCGACTAGCGGGGGCTCTACCGGGGAGCTGTTTTTT. Together with reference TRBV5-1 and TRBJ2-2, the CDR3 gives the full variable domain: KAGVTQTPRYLIKTRGQQVTLSCSPISGHRSVSWYQQTPGQGLQFLFEYFSETQRNKGNFPGRFSGRQFSNSRSEMNVSTLELGDSALYLCASSLSTSGGSTGELFFGEGSRLTVL.

V is TRBV30 and J is TRBJ1-5, with D tentatively TRBD1 (5 bases). Trimming cost V 0 bases and J 7 bases, with 7 bases left between them. The germline V gene encodes CDR1 GTSNPN and CDR2 SVGIG (reference sequence). The CDR3 is 12 amino acids. The CDR3 loop reads CAWSVWGQPQHF. The CDR3 nucleotides read TGTGCCTGGAGTGTATGGGGCCAGCCCCAGCATTTT.

The chain combines TRBV5-1 with TRBJ2-2; 13 bases line up with TRBD2. The junction had 10 bases not matched to a gene; V was cut back by 4 bases and J by 1 base. CDR3 length equals 19 residues. The germline CDR1 and CDR2 sequences are SGHRS and YFSETQ. Here the CDR3 reads CASSRGRTSGGRNTGELFF. In DNA, the CDR3 is TGCGCCAGCAGCCGAGGTCGGACTAGCGGGGGCCGGAACACCGGGGAGCTGTTTTTT.

The chain couples TRBV5-1 to TRBJ2-7, with a possible D match to TRBD2 (6 bases). The CDR3 spans 13 residues. V was pared by 2 bases and J by 5 bases, with 11 bases between. The germline V gene encodes CDR1 SGHRS and CDR2 YFSETQ. As DNA, the CDR3 is TGCGCCAGCAGCTTTGGGGGGACGGACGAGCAGTACTTC. Its protein product is CASSFGGTDEQYF.

The chain links TRBV7-2 to TRBJ2-7; a possible D gene is TRBD1 (6 bases). This CDR3 contains 15 residues. The germline V and J ends were trimmed by 5 bases and 7 bases, with 21 bases remaining between them. The V gene's germline CDR1 is SGHTA and CDR2 FQGNSA. As DNA, the CDR3 is TGTGCCAGCAGCCCAAACCAAAACCAGGGGACGGAGCAGTACTTC. It encodes CASSPNQNQGTEQYF. Variable domain in full (rest from reference TRBV7-2 and TRBJ2-7): GAGVSQSPSNKVTEKGKDVELRCDPISGHTALYWYRQSLGQGLEFLIYFQGNSAPDKSGLPSDRFSAERTGGSVSTLTIQRTQQEDSAVYLCASSPNQNQGTEQYFGPGTRLTVT.

A single count supports this clone. This chain links TRBV19 with TRBJ2-5, with TRBD2 matching 9 bases. The CDR3 consists of 15 residues. V shed 4 bases, J shed 4 bases, and the junction held 7 bases outside the gene matches. CDR1 LNHDA and CDR2 SQIVND come from the germline V gene (reference sequence). The CDR3 DNA reads as TGTGCCAGTAGTACGCGCGGGGGGGCCCGAGAGACCCAGTACTTC. Translation gives CASSTRGGARETQYF. Variable domain in full (rest from reference TRBV19 and TRBJ2-5): DGGITQSPKYLFRKEGQNVTLSCEQNLNHDAMYWYRQDPGQGLRLIYYSQIVNDFQKGDIAEGYSVSREKKESFPLTVTSAQKNPTAFYLCASSTRGGARETQYFGPGTRLLVL.

This rearrangement joins TRBV18 to TRBJ2-7; 8 positions match TRBD1. CDR1 is KGHSH and CDR2 is LQKENI in the germline V gene. The V gene end was trimmed by 1 base and the J gene end by 2 bases; junction bases not matched to a gene: 4. The CDR3 loop spans 15 amino acids. In DNA, the CDR3 is TGTGCCAGCTCACCACAAGGACAGGGAGCCTACGAGCAGTACTTC. Translating gives CASSPQGQGAYEQYF.

This clone was counted once. The chain employs TRBV7-9 and TRBJ1-3; TRBD1 matches 7 bases. Germline CDR1 reads SEHNR; CDR2 reads FQNEAQ (reference sequence). This CDR3 region has 15 residues. V shed 2 bases and J 2 bases; nucleotides not matched to a gene: 3. This CDR3 is CASSLRQGAGNTIYF. DNA of the CDR3: TGTGCCAGCAGCTTACGCCAGGGGGCTGGAAACACCATATATTTT.

V is TRBV6-1 and J is TRBJ1-1; D is possibly TRBD1 (6 bases). V gave up 0 bases and J gave up 5 bases, with 13 bases separating them. The CDR3 totals 15 residues. Germline CDR1 MNHNS, CDR2 SASEGT. The CDR3 is CASSEAGASRTEAFF. The CDR3 DNA is TGTGCCAGCAGTGAAGCGGGGGCAAGTCGGACTGAAGCTTTCTTT.

This chain links TRBV19 with TRBJ1-2; TRBD1 matches 9 bases. CDR1 and CDR2 from the germline V gene are LNHDA and SQIVND (reference sequence). V lost 6 bases and J lost 3; bases outside the gene matches: 5. This CDR3 contains 14 residues. The CDR3 region is CASRVRTGDYGYTF. The CDR3 DNA reads as TGTGCCAGTAGAGTCAGGACAGGGGACTATGGCTACACCTTC.

The chain is built from TRBV5-1 and TRBJ2-7; unclear D gene. The CDR3 loop spans 15 amino acids. Germline CDR1 reads SGHRS; CDR2 reads YFSETQ. Trimming removed 1 base from V and 2 bases from J, with 13 bases in between. CDR3 protein: CASSLLGQAPYEQYF. DNA of the CDR3: TGCGCCAGCAGCTTGTTAGGTCAGGCACCCTACGAGCAGTACTTC. Together with reference TRBV5-1 and TRBJ2-7, the CDR3 gives the full variable domain: KAGVTQTPRYLIKTRGQQVTLSCSPISGHRSVSWYQQTPGQGLQFLFEYFSETQRNKGNFPGRFSGRQFSNSRSEMNVSTLELGDSALYLCASSLLGQAPYEQYFGPGTRLTVT.

The chain uses TRBV30 and TRBJ1-3; possible D gene TRBD1, 6 bases. The germline V and J ends were trimmed by 2 bases and 3 bases, with 11 bases remaining between them. Germline V gene lookup returns CDR1 GTSNPN and CDR2 SVGIG (reference sequence). The CDR3 extends over 14 amino acids. In DNA, the CDR3 is TGTGCCTGGAGTCGTCAGGGGCTTGGAAACACCATATATTTT. Its protein product is CAWSRQGLGNTIYF.

This chain uses TRBV11-2 with TRBJ2-7; TRBD2 matches at 10 bases. Germline V CDR1 and CDR2: SGHAT, FQNNGV. There are 14 residues in the CDR3. V gave up 2 bases and J gave up 2 bases; unmatched junction bases: 0. The CDR3 spells CASSLSGGAYEQYF. CDR3 DNA sequence: TGTGCCAGCAGCTTAAGCGGGGGGGCCTACGAGCAGTACTTC.

This chain links TRBV18 with TRBJ1-4; 8 nucleotides line up with TRBD1. This CDR3 contains 19 residues. Looked up from germline, CDR1 is KGHSH and CDR2 is LQKENI. V lost 6 bases, J lost 0 bases, and 15 bases stayed unmatched. CDR3 bases: TGTGCCAGCTCGCCAGCTCACCGGGACAGGATCTCAACTAATGAAAAACTGTTTTTT. This codes for CASSPAHRDRISTNEKLFF.